This T cell receptor (beta chain) was profiled in a study of early T cells in non-severe SARS-CoV-2 infection. Study at large: The chains were unpaired, and the sequenced material was bulk RNA from unsorted whole blood.

Unique molecular identifiers were attached to individual cDNA molecules. TCRdb recomputed calls from the 5' RACE reads with MiXCR, one row per CDR3 protein. The repertoire holds some 87,000 distinct CDR3 sequences, with around 13% as singletons. Study-level findings and limits: VDJdb matching skewed toward anti-spike CD8 responses, missing private and CD4 specificities.

This clonotype was detected only a few times. Antigen specificity is unknown. The CDR3 extends over 16 amino acids. The germline gives CDR1 SGHVS, CDR2 FNYEAQ. V gave up 1 base and J gave up 3 bases, with 16 bases separating them. The sequence derives from an adult who was a healthcare worker with PCR-confirmed SARS-CoV-2 infection or an uninfected control (not recorded which). The gene calls are TRBV7-6 and TRBJ2-7; perhaps TRBD2 as D (6 bases). The sample was whole blood. Written as DNA, the CDR3 is TGTGCCAGCAGCTTAGGAGCGGGTTTGTCACACTACGAGCAGTACTTC. Its translation: CASSLGAGLSHYEQYF.